Presented here are 17 T cell receptor beta chains from one specimen sequenced in a study of radiation and T cells in renal cell carcinoma. Clones were sequenced by immunoSEQ multiplex PCR, and TCRdb holds only the in-frame ones, with some missing. The profile shows roughly 64,000 clones, 60% to 85% of them singletons. Time point here: blood 4 weeks post-SBRT, at nephrectomy. Treatment given: 15 Gy SBRT to primary tumor, nephrectomy 4 weeks later. The sample consisted of blood, taken from a patient whose treatment included radiotherapy and nephrectomy. These receptors were taken from a man between 60 and 75 years old with renal cell carcinoma.

V usage is TRBV6-5 and J usage is TRBJ2-7; 7 bases fit TRBD2. CDR1 and CDR2 from the germline V gene are MNHEY and SVGAGI. V shed 4 bases and J 3 bases; nucleotides not matched to a gene: 9. The CDR3 covers 15 residues. Written as DNA, the CDR3 is TGTGCCAGCAGTTCGGGCGGCGGGGGTTTCTACGAGCAGTACTTC. Residues: CASSSGGGGFYEQYF.

This clone was detected only once. The chain carries TRBV6-1 and TRBJ2-5; the D gene could be TRBD1 or TRBD2 (5 bases each). CDR3 size: 12 residues. CDR1 is MNHNS, CDR2 SASEGT, per germline. Trimming shortened V by 4 bases and J by 10 bases, and 13 bases separated the two germline ends. The CDR3 protein is CASSGALGDQYF. CDR3 bases: TGTGCCAGCAGTGGGGCTTTGGGGGACCAGTACTTC.

The sample holds one count of this clone. The chain joins TRBV5-1 to TRBJ2-7; D is perhaps TRBD1 or TRBD2 (5 bases each). The J call is uncertain, as TRBJ2-5 better fits the DNA end. Germline V gene sequence: CDR1 SGHRS, CDR2 YFSETQ. This CDR3 has 15 amino acids. The CDR3 DNA is TGCGCCAGCAGCCCGCTCGAGAGGGGCCAAGAGACCCAGTACTTC. Translating gives CASSPLERGQETQYF.

The chain couples TRBV6-1 to TRBJ1-4; 7 nucleotides line up with TRBD1. V was pared by 6 bases and J by 8 bases, with 9 bases of the junction left unmatched. In germline, CDR1 is MNHNS, CDR2 SASEGT. The CDR3 consists of 14 residues. The CDR3 sequence is CASRTTGSVEKLFF. CDR3 DNA sequence: TGTGCCAGCAGGACGACAGGGTCCGTAGAAAAACTGTTTTTT.

The J gene is TRBJ1-1, the V gene TRBV11-3, with 10 nucleotides matching TRBD1. CDR1 and CDR2 from the germline V gene are SGHNT and YENEEA. The junction had 4 bases not matched to a gene; V was cut back by 5 bases and J by 4 bases. The CDR3 runs to 14 residues. The CDR3 coding sequence is TGTGCCAGCAGCATCGGACAGGGGGGCACTGAAGCTTTCTTT. Translating gives CASSIGQGGTEAFF.

The rearrangement joins TRBV9 to TRBJ2-2, with D possibly being TRBD1 (6 bases). This CDR3 has 15 residues. The germline V and J ends were trimmed by 4 bases and 3 bases, with 13 bases remaining between them. CDR1 is SGDLS, CDR2 YYNGEE, per germline. CDR3 amino acids: CASSFRGRDTGELFF. CDR3 DNA sequence: TGTGCCAGCAGCTTCAGGGGTCGTGACACCGGGGAGCTGTTTTTT.

This sequence joins TRBV5-1 and TRBJ2-3; 10 bases line up with TRBD2. J lost 4 bases, V lost 4 bases, and 6 bases had no gene match. The germline V gene has CDR1 SGHRS and CDR2 YFSETQ. This CDR3 is 15 amino acids long. The CDR3 coding sequence is TGCGCCAGCAGCGCCGGGACTAGCGCCGCAGATACGCAGTATTTT. Protein product: CASSAGTSAADTQYF.

This clone is a singleton in its sample. This sequence joins TRBV19 and TRBJ1-1, with D possibly matching TRBD1 (5 bases). Germline V gives CDR1 LNHDA, CDR2 SQIVND (reference sequence). This CDR3 is built from 14 residues. Trimming cost V 7 bases and J 5 bases, with 17 bases left between them. The CDR3 DNA reads as TGTGCCAGTACCCTCGCGGGGGGGTGGACTGAAGCTTTCTTT. Its translation is CASTLAGGWTEAFF.

This sequence joins TRBV7-2 and TRBJ1-1, with a possible D match to TRBD1 (5 bases). CDR3 length: 14 residues. The V end lost 5 bases, the J end lost 11 bases, and 21 bases lay between the germline ends. Germline V CDR1 and CDR2: SGHTA, FQGNSA. This CDR3 is CASSPGGGSGDAFF. In DNA form, the CDR3 reads TGTGCCAGCAGCCCGGGAGGCGGGTCCGGGGACGCTTTCTTT.

The chain joins TRBV5-1 to TRBJ2-5; D may be TRBD2 (6 bases). V lost 7 bases to trimming and J lost 4 bases, with 23 bases between them. This CDR3 region has 16 residues. From germline, CDR1 is SGHRS and CDR2 YFSETQ. CDR3 in DNA: TGCGCCAGCCGGTCGGGGGACCGTCTGAGAGGAGAGACCCAGTACTTC. Encoded protein: CASRSGDRLRGETQYF.

This chain connects TRBV6-5 to TRBJ2-7, with 8 bases lining up with TRBD1. The CDR3 consists of 13 residues. The V and J ends lost 4 bases and 13 bases, in that order; junction bases with no gene match: 12. CDR1 is MNHEY, CDR2 SVGAGI, per germline. The CDR3 bases are TGTGCCAGCAGTTCGCCGGGGACAGGTGGGGTATACTTC. Translated, it gives CASSSPGTGGVYF.

This clone was observed a few times. The chain has TRBV19 and TRBJ1-1, with D perhaps matching TRBD1 (5 bases). Germline V gene sequence: CDR1 LNHDA, CDR2 SQIVND (reference sequence). The CDR3 sequence is 15 residues long. V dropped 4 bases and J dropped 1 base, with 13 bases sitting between them. CDR3 nucleotides: TGTGCCAGTAGTAGCCCTGGGGGGGGGAACACTGAAGCTTTCTTT. It translates to CASSSPGGGNTEAFF. Supplemented by reference TRBV19 and TRBJ1-1, the full variable domain reads DGGITQSPKYLFRKEGQNVTLSCEQNLNHDAMYWYRQDPGQGLRLIYYSQIVNDFQKGDIAEGYSVSREKKESFPLTVTSAQKNPTAFYLCASSSPGGGNTEAFFGQGTRLTVV.

Remarks on this clone: Mismatch with germline at one junction end may stem from a read error. The J gene is TRBJ2-4, the V gene TRBV5-8; D uncertain. The CDR3 is made up of 14 amino acids. In germline, CDR1 is SGHTS, CDR2 YDEGEE. The CDR3 spells CASSSAVAKSIQYF. CDR3 sequence (DNA): TGTGCCAGCAGCTCAGCCGTAGCCAAAAGCATTCAGTACTTC.

The genes are TRBV30 and TRBJ1-2; unclear D gene. The length of the CDR3 is 15 residues. Trimming stripped 3 bases from V and 4 bases from J, with 18 bases between. Germline loops: CDR1 GTSNPN, CDR2 SVGIG (reference sequence). CDR3 nucleotide sequence: TGTGCCTGGAGCGTTAGTAATGCTATCGCCTATGGCTACACCTTC. Its translation: CAWSVSNAIAYGYTF.

CDR3 protein: CASSLGTDTGYTF. The CDR3 DNA reads as TGTGCCAGCAGCCTCGGGACAGACACAGGCTACACCTTC. The rearrangement links TRBV7-3 to TRBJ1-2, with 7 nucleotides matching TRBD1. Trimming cost V 5 bases and J 8 bases; bases outside gene matches: 8. This CDR3 has 13 residues. The germline V gene has CDR1 SGHTA and CDR2 FQGTGA.

This clone turned up a few times. The V and J genes are TRBV13 and TRBJ2-3; D is possibly TRBD1 (5 bases). CDR1 and CDR2 from the germline V gene are PRHDT and FYEKMQ (reference sequence). Between the trimmed V and J ends, which lost 7 bases and 10 bases, there was a span of 15 bases. The CDR3 is 12 residues long. This CDR3 reads CASTLRGWPQYF. The CDR3 DNA is TGTGCCAGCACCCTTAGGGGTTGGCCGCAGTATTTT.

The sample holds a few counts of this clone. The V gene is TRBV6-5, the J gene TRBJ2-5; 8 nucleotides line up with TRBD2. The CDR3 is made up of 16 amino acids. Germline V gene lookup returns CDR1 MNHEY and CDR2 SVGAGI. J was trimmed by 0 bases and V by 4 bases; bases with no gene match: 7. The CDR3, as DNA: TGTGCCAGCAGTTCCCGGGTAGCGGGGAACCAAGAGACCCAGTACTTC. As protein: CASSSRVAGNQETQYF.